This T cell receptor (beta chain) stems from a study of cytomegalovirus exposure and HLA in healthy donors. Study-level information: It was reported in a later analysis that the approximately 120 validation repertoires used the same platform as the roughly 700 first-cohort repertoires. Overall study findings and caveats: Both high specificity and high sensitivity reportedly marked the classifier's diagnosis of cytomegalovirus status. The study found most TCR sequences rare, yet found some public TCRs in many donors.

Profiled with immunoSEQ multiplex PCR; TCRdb holds only in-frame clones, not every one. The data show 70,000 or so clones, roughly nine tenths seen once. To note about this clone: Its specificity is not known.

The V end lost 2 bases, the J end lost 4 bases, and 18 bases lay between the germline ends. CDR3 length: 17 amino acids. CDR1 and CDR2 from the germline V gene are SGHTA and FQGNSA. The clonotype was recovered from a man aged 18 to 29 in good health and CMV-seronegative. The sample consisted of PBMCs. The chain employs TRBV7-2 and TRBJ2-1; D gene uncertain. CDR3 nucleotide sequence: TGTGCCAGCAGCTTAAAATCCGGCAGCGCAAATTACAATGAGCAGTTCTTC. Protein sequence: CASSLKSGSANYNEQFF.